The 7 T cell receptor beta chains given below trace back to one sample, sequenced in a study of T-cell memory formation after mild COVID-19. TCRdb re-called the 5' RACE reads with MiXCR, one entry per CDR3 protein. The data contain hundreds of thousands of distinct CDR3 sequences, roughly 15% of them singletons. The specimen was PBMCs or a T cell subset sorted from them (not recorded which). The source is a man between 18 and 35 years old who had mild COVID-19 (a few samples of this study predate the infection). Cell type and time point are not known.

The gene calls are TRBV4-3 and TRBJ2-7; a possible D gene is TRBD1 (6 bases). Looked up from germline, CDR1 is LGHNA and CDR2 is YSLEER. This CDR3 comprises 13 residues. Trimming pared 2 bases from V and 3 bases from J, leaving 8 bases between. The CDR3: CASSQKDSYEQYV. CDR3 nucleotide sequence: TGCGCCAGCAGCCAAAAGGACAGCTACGAGCAGTACGTC.

This clonotype was detected a few times. The chain has TRBV6-1 and TRBJ2-2; perhaps TRBD1 as D (6 bases). With 6 bases removed from V and 1 base from J, the gap between germline ends came to 12 bases. This CDR3 has 15 amino acids. Germline CDR1 and CDR2: MNHNS and SASEGT. This CDR3 is CASRAGTLNTGELFF. CDR3 nucleotides: TGTGCCAGCAGGGCCGGGACACTGAACACCGGGGAGCTGTTTTTT.

J is TRBJ1-1 and V is TRBV20-1; the D is unclear. Looked up from germline, CDR1 is DFQATT and CDR2 is SNEGSKA (reference sequence). V was shortened by 3 bases and J by 0 bases, with 11 bases between the two germline ends. CDR3 length: 14 residues. DNA for the CDR3: TGCAGTGCTAGGCGGGAGACGGTGAACACTGAAGCTTTCTTT. This gives the protein CSARRETVNTEAFF.

This clonotype was counted only a few times. This sequence joins TRBV30 and TRBJ1-4; D gene uncertain. CDR3 size: 14 residues. The germline V and J ends were trimmed by 0 bases and 0 bases, with 5 bases remaining between them. The germline gives CDR1 GTSNPN, CDR2 SVGIG (reference sequence). CDR3 sequence: CAWSVLTTNEKLFF. Here the CDR3 DNA reads TGTGCCTGGAGTGTCCTTACAACTAATGAAAAACTGTTTTTT.

This clonotype came up a few times. This chain uses TRBV7-9 with TRBJ2-2, with D possibly being TRBD1 or TRBD2 (6 bases each). V was clipped by 5 bases and J by 0 bases, with 16 bases between them. Germline V CDR1 and CDR2: SEHNR, FQNEAQ (reference sequence). CDR3 length: 17 amino acids. The DNA of the CDR3 is TGTGCCAGCAGCGAAGGGTCGGGGGCCACGAACACCGGGGAGCTGTTTTTT. Translated, it gives CASSEGSGATNTGELFF.

The sample holds a few counts of this clonotype. The rearrangement uses TRBV7-6 and TRBJ2-3; 9 positions agree with TRBD2. Germline trimming cut 3 bases from V and 6 bases from J; bases unmatched to any gene: 4. The CDR3 is 14 residues long. Germline V gene data show CDR1 as SGHVS and CDR2 as FNYEAQ. CDR3 DNA sequence: TGTGCCAGCAGCTTGAGTACTAGCGGGGATACGCAGTATTTT. It specifies CASSLSTSGDTQYF.

In its sample, this clonotype was seen many times. The CDR3 DNA follows: TGTGCCACCAGCAGAGATACCCCCAGAGTATACGAGCAGTACTTC. It yields the protein CATSRDTPRVYEQYF. V usage is TRBV15 and J usage is TRBJ2-7; D is ambiguous. The CDR3 consists of 15 residues. CDR1 is LNHNV, CDR2 YYDKDF, per germline (reference sequence). V lost 0 bases to trimming and J lost 4 bases, with 13 bases between them.